Included here is one T cell receptor (beta chain) sequence, with context. This sample is part of a study of blood T cell repertoires in COVID-19. Whole-study context: Samples representing acute and convalescent COVID-19 were sourced from the United States, Italy and Spain. In each case, the material was cDNA or gDNA derived from T cells, B-cell-depleted T cells, or PBMCs.

Per the germline V gene, CDR1 is SGHRS and CDR2 is YFSETQ. The CDR3 length is 16 residues. J gave up 1 base and V 0 bases, and 3 bases lay outside the gene matches. Authors' methods: Amplifying reference gene primers gave estimates of nucleated cell counts. The repertoire was sequenced with immunoSEQ multiplex PCR; TCRdb's copy has only in-frame clones and lacks some. The V and J calls and clone size were taken over from that table, and D and trimming were inferred from the DNA. The profile shows roughly 290,000 clones, 75% to 90% of them singletons. The sequenced material came from peripheral blood. V is TRBV5-1 and J is TRBJ1-5; 8 bases are shared with TRBD1. The sequence came from a woman aged 55-70 years with acute or convalescent COVID-19. The CDR3 here is CASSLDRQGSNQPQHF. In nucleotides, the CDR3 is TGCGCCAGCAGCTTGGATCGACAGGGGAGCAATCAGCCCCAGCATTTT.